The sequence of this T cell receptor (beta chain) was determined in a study of identical twins. This clonotype was observed a handful of times. Its antigen is unknown. The CDR3 has 13 residues. V lost 3 bases and J 5 bases, leaving 13 bases between the germline ends. Germline V gene data show CDR1 as DFQATT and CDR2 as SNEGSKA (reference sequence). General study findings and limits: Without tracking the same donors, conclusions rested on cross-sectional statistical analysis. The degree of excess twin sharing was weaker in beta out-of-frame sequences. Diverse VJ usage suggested most zero-insertion clonotypes were not invariant T cells.

TCRdb used MiXCR to reprocess the 5' RACE reads, holding one entry per CDR3 protein. The sample comprises hundreds of thousands of distinct CDR3 sequences, around 6.8% of which are singletons, and less than 2% rests with the top ten. The same sample was also studied in work on yellow fever vaccine responses in identical twins.

The chain uses TRBV20-1 and TRBJ1-1; possible D gene TRBD1, 6 bases. Material: memory (CD45RO+) T cells sorted from blood. The receptor was derived from a woman between 18 and 29 years old in good health. CDR3 DNA: TGCAGTGCTAGTACAGGGAAGGTAACTGAAGCTTTCTTT. As protein: CSASTGKVTEAFF.